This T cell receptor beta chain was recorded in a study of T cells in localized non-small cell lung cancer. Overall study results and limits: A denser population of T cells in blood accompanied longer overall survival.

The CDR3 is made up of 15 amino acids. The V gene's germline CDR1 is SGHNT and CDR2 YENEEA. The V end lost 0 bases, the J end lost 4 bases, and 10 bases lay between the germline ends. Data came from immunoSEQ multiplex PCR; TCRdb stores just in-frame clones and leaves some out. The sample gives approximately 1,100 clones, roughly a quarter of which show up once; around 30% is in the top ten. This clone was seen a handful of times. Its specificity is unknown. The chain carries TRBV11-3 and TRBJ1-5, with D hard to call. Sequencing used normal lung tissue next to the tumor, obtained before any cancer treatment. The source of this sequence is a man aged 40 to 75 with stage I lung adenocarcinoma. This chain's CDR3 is CASSLERTENQPQHF. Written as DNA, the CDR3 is TGTGCCAGCAGCTTAGAAAGGACGGAGAATCAGCCCCAGCATTTT. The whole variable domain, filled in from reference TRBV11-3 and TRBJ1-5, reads EAGVVQSPRYKIIEKKQPVAFWCNPISGHNTLYWYLQNLGQGPELLIRYENEEAVDDSQLPKDRFSAERLKGVDSTLKIQPAELGDSAVYLCASSLERTENQPQHFGDGTRLSIL.